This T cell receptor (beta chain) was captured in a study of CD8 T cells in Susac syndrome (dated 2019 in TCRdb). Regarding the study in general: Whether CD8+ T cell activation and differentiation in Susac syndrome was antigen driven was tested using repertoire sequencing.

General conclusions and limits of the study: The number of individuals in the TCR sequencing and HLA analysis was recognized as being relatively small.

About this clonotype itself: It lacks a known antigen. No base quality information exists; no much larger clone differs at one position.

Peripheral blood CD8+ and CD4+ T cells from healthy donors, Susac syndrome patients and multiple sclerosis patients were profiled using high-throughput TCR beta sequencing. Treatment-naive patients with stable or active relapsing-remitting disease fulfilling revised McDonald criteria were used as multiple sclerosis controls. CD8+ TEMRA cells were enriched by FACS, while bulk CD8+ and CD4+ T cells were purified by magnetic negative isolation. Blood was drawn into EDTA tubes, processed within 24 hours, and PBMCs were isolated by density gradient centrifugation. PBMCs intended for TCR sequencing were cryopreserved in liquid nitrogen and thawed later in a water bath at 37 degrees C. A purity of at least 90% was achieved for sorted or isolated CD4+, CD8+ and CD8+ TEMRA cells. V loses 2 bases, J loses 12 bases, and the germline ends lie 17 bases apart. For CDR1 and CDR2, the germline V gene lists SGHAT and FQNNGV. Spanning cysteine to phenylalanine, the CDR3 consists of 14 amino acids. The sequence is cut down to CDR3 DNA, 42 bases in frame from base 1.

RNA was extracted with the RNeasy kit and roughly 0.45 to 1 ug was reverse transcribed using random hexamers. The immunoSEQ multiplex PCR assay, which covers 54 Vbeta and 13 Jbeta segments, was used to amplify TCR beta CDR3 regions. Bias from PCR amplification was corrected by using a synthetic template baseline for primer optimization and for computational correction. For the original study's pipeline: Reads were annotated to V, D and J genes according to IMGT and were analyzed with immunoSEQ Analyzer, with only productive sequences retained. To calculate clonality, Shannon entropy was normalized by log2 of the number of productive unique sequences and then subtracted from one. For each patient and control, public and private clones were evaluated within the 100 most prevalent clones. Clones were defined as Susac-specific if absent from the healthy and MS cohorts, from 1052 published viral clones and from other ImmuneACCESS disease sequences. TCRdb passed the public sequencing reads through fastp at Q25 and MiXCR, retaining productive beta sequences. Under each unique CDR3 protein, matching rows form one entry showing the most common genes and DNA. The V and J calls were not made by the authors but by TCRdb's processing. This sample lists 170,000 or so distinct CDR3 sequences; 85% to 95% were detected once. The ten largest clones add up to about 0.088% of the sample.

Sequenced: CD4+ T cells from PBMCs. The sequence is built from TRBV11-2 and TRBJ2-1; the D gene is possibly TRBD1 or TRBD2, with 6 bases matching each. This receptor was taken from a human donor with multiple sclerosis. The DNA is TGTGCCAGCAGCTTAAGGGGGACTGCCGACGGGCAGTTCTTC. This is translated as CASSLRGTADGQFF.